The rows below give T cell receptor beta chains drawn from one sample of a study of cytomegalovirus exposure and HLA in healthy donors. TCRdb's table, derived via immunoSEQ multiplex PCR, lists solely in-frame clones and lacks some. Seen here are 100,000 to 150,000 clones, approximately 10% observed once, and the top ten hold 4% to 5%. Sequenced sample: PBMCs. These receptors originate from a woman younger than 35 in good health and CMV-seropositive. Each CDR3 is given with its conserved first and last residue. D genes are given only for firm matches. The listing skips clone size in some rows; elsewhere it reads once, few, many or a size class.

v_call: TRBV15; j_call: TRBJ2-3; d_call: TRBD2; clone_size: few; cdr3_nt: TGTGCCACCAGCAGCGGACTAGCGGAAACAGATACGCAGTATTTT; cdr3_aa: CATSSGLAETDTQYF
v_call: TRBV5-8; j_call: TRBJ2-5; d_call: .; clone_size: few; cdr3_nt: TGTGCCAGCAGCCCACAGTATCTCGGGACCCAGTACTTC; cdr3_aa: CASSPQYLGTQYF
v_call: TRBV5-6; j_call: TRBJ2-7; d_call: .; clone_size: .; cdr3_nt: TGTGCCAGCAGCTTGGGTGCTGACGGGTACGAGCAGTACTTC; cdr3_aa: CASSLGADGYEQYF
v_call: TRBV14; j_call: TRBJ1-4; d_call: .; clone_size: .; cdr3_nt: TGTGCCAGCAGCCGAAGACTGTCAGGGCGTGCAACTAATGAAAAACTGTTTTTT; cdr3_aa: CASSRRLSGRATNEKLFF
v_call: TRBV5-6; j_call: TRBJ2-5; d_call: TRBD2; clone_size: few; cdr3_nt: TGTGCCAGCAGCTCCTTAGCGGGAGCCCAAGAGACCCAGTACTTC; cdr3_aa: CASSSLAGAQETQYF
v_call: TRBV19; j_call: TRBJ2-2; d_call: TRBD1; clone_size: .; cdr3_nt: TGTGCCAGTAGTAACAGGGGGCGGATCACCGGGGAGCTGTTTTTT; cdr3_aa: CASSNRGRITGELFF
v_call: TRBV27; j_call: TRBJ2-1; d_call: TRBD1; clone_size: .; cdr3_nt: TGTGCCAGCAGTTTCCAGGACAGGGTAGTCCTTCGTGAGCAGTTCTTC; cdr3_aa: CASSFQDRVVLREQFF
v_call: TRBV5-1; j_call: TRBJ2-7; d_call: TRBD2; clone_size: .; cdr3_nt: TGCGCCAGCAGCTTGGGACTAGCGGGAGCCAACTGGGACTTC; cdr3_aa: CASSLGLAGANWDF
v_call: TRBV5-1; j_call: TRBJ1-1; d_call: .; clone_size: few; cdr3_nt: TGCGCCAGCAGCCCGGAAGGGGGAGCCACTGAAGCTTTCTTT; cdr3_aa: CASSPEGGATEAFF
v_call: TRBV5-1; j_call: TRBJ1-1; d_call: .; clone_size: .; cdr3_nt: TGCGCCAGCAGCAAGGCCCGAGCGGGGGGCTACACTGAAGCTTTCTTT; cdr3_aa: CASSKARAGGYTEAFF
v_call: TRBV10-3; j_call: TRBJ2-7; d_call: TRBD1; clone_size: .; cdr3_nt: TGTGCCATCAGTTCAAGACGGGACAGCTCCTACGAGCAGTACTTC; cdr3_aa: CAISSRRDSSYEQYF
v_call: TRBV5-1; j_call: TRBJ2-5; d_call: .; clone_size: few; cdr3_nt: TGCGCCAGCAGCCCTACGGAGGGCTATGGAGTGACCCAGTACTTC; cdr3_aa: CASSPTEGYGVTQYF
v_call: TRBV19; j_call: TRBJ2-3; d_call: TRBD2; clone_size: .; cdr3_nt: TGTGCCAGTTGCCAGGCTTCGGGACTAGCGGGGGGGAGGTCCCCAGATACGCAGTATTTT; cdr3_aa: CASCQASGLAGGRSPDTQYF
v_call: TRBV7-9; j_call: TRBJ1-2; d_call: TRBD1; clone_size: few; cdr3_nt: TGTGCCAGCGGGACAGGGGTCGGCTACACCTTC; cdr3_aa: CASGTGVGYTF
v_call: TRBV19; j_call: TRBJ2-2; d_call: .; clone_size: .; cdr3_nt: TGTGCCAGTAGAAGGGGCGGGGACACCGGGGAGCTGTTTTTT; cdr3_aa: CASRRGGDTGELFF
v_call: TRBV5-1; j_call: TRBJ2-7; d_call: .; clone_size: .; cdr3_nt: TGCGCCAGCAGCCCGGAACTAGTCGGGTACGAGCAGTACTTC; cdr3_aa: CASSPELVGYEQYF
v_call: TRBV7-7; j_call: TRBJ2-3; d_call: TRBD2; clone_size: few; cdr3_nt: TGTGCTAGCAGCTTAGTACCCCTCGACCTAGCGGGAGAAACAGATACGCAGTATTTT; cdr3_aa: CASSLVPLDLAGETDTQYF
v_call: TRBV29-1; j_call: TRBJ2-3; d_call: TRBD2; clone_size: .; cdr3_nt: TGCAGCGTTGAGACTAGCGGGAGTGATACGCAGTATTTT; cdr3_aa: CSVETSGSDTQYF
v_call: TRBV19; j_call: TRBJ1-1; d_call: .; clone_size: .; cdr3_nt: TGTGCCGGGAGACAGGACTCTGAAGCTTTCTTT; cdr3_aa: CAGRQDSEAFF
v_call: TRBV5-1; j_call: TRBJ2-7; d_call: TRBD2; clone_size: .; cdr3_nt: TGCGCCAGCAGCTCCGGACTAGCGCCCGTCTACGAGCAGTACTTC; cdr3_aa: CASSSGLAPVYEQYF
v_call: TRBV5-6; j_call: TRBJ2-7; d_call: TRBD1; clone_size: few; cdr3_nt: TGTGCCAGCGGACAGGGATCCTACGAGCAGTACTTC; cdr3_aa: CASGQGSYEQYF
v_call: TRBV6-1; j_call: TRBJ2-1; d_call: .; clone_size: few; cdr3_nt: TGTGCCAGCAGTGAAGCTCCGGGGGTCGCCTACAATGAGCAGTTCTTC; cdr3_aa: CASSEAPGVAYNEQFF
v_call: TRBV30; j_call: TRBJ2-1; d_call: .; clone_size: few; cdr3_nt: TGTGCCTGGAGTGTTGGGGGGAGCTCCTACAATGAGCAGTTCTTC; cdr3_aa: CAWSVGGSSYNEQFF
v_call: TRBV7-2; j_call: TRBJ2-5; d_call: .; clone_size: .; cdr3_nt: TGTGCCAGCAGCTTCGGAGTTGTAGAGACCCAGTACTTC; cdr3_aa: CASSFGVVETQYF
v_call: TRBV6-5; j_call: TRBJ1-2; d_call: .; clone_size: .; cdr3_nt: TGTGCCAGCAGTTACGCTCAGTTCTATGGCTACACCTTC; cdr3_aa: CASSYAQFYGYTF
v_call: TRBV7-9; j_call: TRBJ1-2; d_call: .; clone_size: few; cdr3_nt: TGTGCCAGCAGCCCCTACCCGATTACTAGTGGCTACACCTTC; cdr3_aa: CASSPYPITSGYTF
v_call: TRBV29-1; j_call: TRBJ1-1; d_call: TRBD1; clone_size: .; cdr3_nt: TGCAGCGCTGGACAGGGGGCGACTGAAGCTTTCTTT; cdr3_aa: CSAGQGATEAFF
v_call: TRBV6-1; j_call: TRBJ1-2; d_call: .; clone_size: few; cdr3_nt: TGTGCCAGCATGCGAGCAGGGTCCTATGGCTACACCTTC; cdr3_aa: CASMRAGSYGYTF
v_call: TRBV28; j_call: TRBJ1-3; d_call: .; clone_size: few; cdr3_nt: TGTGCCAGCAGTCTTACAGTGGACAGAAACACCATATATTTT; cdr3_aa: CASSLTVDRNTIYF
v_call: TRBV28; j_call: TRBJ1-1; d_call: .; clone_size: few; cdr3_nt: TGTGCCAGCGATGCGACTAGTTACAGCAACACTGAAGCTTTCTTT; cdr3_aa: CASDATSYSNTEAFF
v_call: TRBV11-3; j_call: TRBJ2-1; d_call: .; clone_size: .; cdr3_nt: TGTGCCAGCAGCTCCGGACTACTAGATTTCCAGTTCTTC; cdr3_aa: CASSSGLLDFQFF
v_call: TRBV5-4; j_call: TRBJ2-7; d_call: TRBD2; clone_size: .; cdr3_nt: TGTGCCAGCAGCCGAAGCGGGAGCTACGAGCAGTACTTC; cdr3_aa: CASSRSGSYEQYF
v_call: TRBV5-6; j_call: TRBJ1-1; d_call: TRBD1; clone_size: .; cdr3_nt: TGTGCCAGCAGCCTACCACCCGGACAGGCCACTGAAGCTTTCTTT; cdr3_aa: CASSLPPGQATEAFF
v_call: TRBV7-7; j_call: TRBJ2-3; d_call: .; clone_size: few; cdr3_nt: TGTGCTAGCTCCCAAGGCAGGGGTACCACAGATACGCAGTATTTT; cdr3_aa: CASSQGRGTTDTQYF
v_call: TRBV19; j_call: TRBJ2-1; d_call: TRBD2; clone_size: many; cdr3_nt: TGTGCCAGTAAAACAGGGCCTAGCGGGAACAATGAGCAGTTCTTC; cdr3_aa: CASKTGPSGNNEQFF
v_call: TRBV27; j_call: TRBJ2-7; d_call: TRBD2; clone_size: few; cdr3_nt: TGTGCCAGCAGTTCGACTAGCGGGAGGCTCTACGAGCAGTACTTC; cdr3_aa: CASSSTSGRLYEQYF
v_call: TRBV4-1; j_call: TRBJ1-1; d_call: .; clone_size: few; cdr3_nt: TGCGCCAGCAGCCCAAGCACCGGGGGGGGTAGAACTGAAGCTTTCTTT; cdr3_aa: CASSPSTGGGRTEAFF